Listed here are 23 T cell receptor beta chains from one sample, sequenced in a study of blood T cell repertoires in COVID-19 (dated by TCRdb to the early 2020s). The protocol used for the library was the immunoSEQ multiplex PCR assay. Entries here come from immuneACCESS through TCRdb and include only in-frame sequences with V and J called. Some clones fail to appear in such tables; in the studies checked, an unresolved V gene covers under half of the shortfall, and the cause of the remainder is unknown. This sample has fewer than 70,000 clones in its table, and around 81% of those were observed once. The top ten constitute around 5% of the sample. The sequenced sample was peripheral blood. The receptor set was obtained from a human donor in a cohort sampled during active COVID-19.

The chain links TRBV10-3 to TRBJ2-7; TRBD1 matches at 11 bases. The junction had 3 bases not matched to a gene; V was cut back by 4 bases and J by 1 base. The germline V gene has CDR1 ENHRY and CDR2 SYGVKD. There are 15 residues in the CDR3. In DNA, the CDR3 is TGTGCCATCAGTGTTTGGGACAGGGGGTCCTACGAGCAGTACTTC. This translates into CAISVWDRGSYEQYF.

The chain has TRBV18 and TRBJ1-1, with D hard to call. The V and J ends lost 5 bases and 2 bases respectively, with 15 bases between them. Germline lookup yields CDR1 KGHSH and CDR2 LQKENI. The CDR3 covers 15 residues. CDR3 sequence: CASSLGQGSNTEAFF. The DNA for the CDR3 is TGTGCCAGCTCATTGGGCCAAGGCTCAAACACTGAAGCTTTCTTT.

This chain uses TRBV9 with TRBJ1-3, with D tentatively TRBD1 (6 bases). The V and J ends lost 2 bases and 4 bases respectively, with 10 bases between them. CDR1 is SGDLS and CDR2 is YYNGEE in the germline V gene. This CDR3 is 14 amino acids long. The CDR3 DNA sequence: TGTGCCAGCAGCGTTGGGGGCGGGGGAAACACCATATATTTT. This codes for CASSVGGGGNTIYF.

The gene calls are TRBV7-3 and TRBJ2-5; 8 bases align to TRBD1. The CDR3 has 14 residues. The germline V gene encodes CDR1 SGHTA and CDR2 FQGTGA. J lost 1 base, V lost 5 bases, and 3 bases had no gene match. The CDR3 nucleotides read TGTGCCAGCAGCATTACAGGGGGCCAAGAGACCCAGTACTTC. Translation: CASSITGGQETQYF.

The V call is TRBV7-9, the J call TRBJ2-5; 13 nucleotides line up with TRBD2. This CDR3 comprises 16 residues. V lost 1 base and J lost 5; bases outside the gene matches: 4. Per germline, CDR1 SEHNR and CDR2 FQNEAQ (reference sequence). The CDR3 spells CASSLGTSGGKETQYF. The CDR3 nucleotides are TGTGCCAGCAGCTTAGGGACTAGCGGGGGCAAGGAGACCCAGTACTTC.

The chain joins TRBV7-8 to TRBJ1-5; D uncertain. The CDR3 extends over 14 amino acids. The V gene's germline CDR1 is SGHVS and CDR2 FQNEAQ. V was cut by 5 bases and J by 0 bases, with 8 bases left in between. The DNA of the CDR3 is TGTGCCAGCAGCGGTCGGTATAGCAATCAGCCCCAGCATTTT. Amino acids: CASSGRYSNQPQHF.

The V gene is TRBV5-4, the J gene TRBJ2-7, with 13 bases fitting TRBD2. After removal of 4 bases from V and 0 bases from J, the junction contained 10 bases not matched to a gene. The germline CDR1 and CDR2 sequences are SGHNT and YYREEE (reference sequence). The CDR3 length is 18 residues. The CDR3 DNA sequence: TGTGCCAGCAGCGAGAAGGGACTAGCGGGGCTACTCTCCTACGAGCAGTACTTC. Its protein is CASSEKGLAGLLSYEQYF.

The V and J genes are TRBV7-9 and TRBJ1-4; possible D gene TRBD1, 5 bases. CDR3 length: 14 residues. V was cut by 5 bases and J by 5 bases, with 12 bases left in between. Germline-derived CDR1 and CDR2 are SEHNR and FQNEAQ (reference sequence). CDR3 amino acids: CASSLRDPNEKLFF. The CDR3 bases are TGTGCCAGCAGCCTCAGGGATCCGAATGAAAAACTGTTTTTT. Looking up the rest from reference TRBV7-9 and TRBJ1-4 gives the full variable domain: DTGVSQNPRHKITKRGQNVTFRCDPISEHNRLYWYRQTLGQGPEFLTYFQNEAQLEKSRLLSDRFSAERPKGSFSTLEIQRTEQGDSAMYLCASSLRDPNEKLFFGSGTQLSVL.

The rearrangement links TRBV19 to TRBJ2-7; D remains ambiguous. From germline, CDR1 is LNHDA and CDR2 SQIVND (reference sequence). This CDR3 comprises 13 residues. Trimming pared 3 bases from V and 1 base from J, leaving 7 bases between. The CDR3 nucleotides are TGTGCCAGTAGTATGTCAGTTTCCTACGAGCAGTACTTC. Its protein is CASSMSVSYEQYF.

This clone came up a few times. V is TRBV27 and J is TRBJ2-2; TRBD1 agrees at 8 bases. The CDR3 has 14 residues. With V trimmed by 5 bases and J by 7 bases, 6 bases remained unmatched. CDR1 is MNHEY, CDR2 SMNVEV, per germline (reference sequence). CDR3 protein: CASSPGTGIGELFF. CDR3 DNA: TGTGCCAGCAGTCCCGGGACAGGTATCGGGGAGCTGTTTTTT.

This chain connects TRBV3-1 (or the pseudogene TRBV3-2) to TRBJ2-7; 7 bases fit TRBD2. The CDR3 spans 13 residues. Germline V CDR1 and CDR2: LGHDT, YNNKEL (reference sequence). After removal of 7 bases from V and 3 bases from J, the junction contained 6 bases not matched to a gene. In DNA, the CDR3 is TGTGCCAGCAATCGGGCGGGGGTCTACGAGCAGTACTTC. As protein: CASNRAGVYEQYF.

This chain joins TRBV19 and TRBJ2-3, with TRBD2 matching 11 bases. Trimming took 5 bases from V and 5 from J; bases not matched to a gene: 9. The CDR3 runs to 16 residues. Germline lookup yields CDR1 LNHDA and CDR2 SQIVND (reference sequence). DNA for the CDR3: TGTGCCAGTAGTGGCGTAGCGGGAGGGCTCCTAGATACGCAGTATTTT. As protein: CASSGVAGGLLDTQYF.

The rearrangement links TRBV27 to TRBJ1-1; weak D call: TRBD1 (5 bases). Germline V gene lookup returns CDR1 MNHEY and CDR2 SMNVEV (reference sequence). CDR3 length: 13 amino acids. V was shortened by 2 bases and J by 6 bases, with 10 bases between the two germline ends. The CDR3 reads CASSLTGYAEAFF. The CDR3 DNA reads as TGTGCCAGCAGTTTAACAGGTTACGCTGAAGCTTTCTTT.

The chain is built from TRBV7-8 and TRBJ2-7, with unresolved D. CDR3 size: 15 residues. CDR1 and CDR2 (germline): SGHVS, FQNEAQ. Trimming left V 1 base short and J 3 bases short, with 13 bases between. The CDR3 loop is CASSLDTGAFYEQYF. The CDR3 coding sequence is TGTGCCAGCAGCTTAGATACGGGTGCTTTCTACGAGCAGTACTTC.

V is TRBV19 and J is TRBJ1-1; no clear D gene. CDR3 length equals 12 residues. Trimming stripped 5 bases from V and 1 base from J, with 5 bases between. Per germline, CDR1 LNHDA and CDR2 SQIVND (reference sequence). In DNA form, the CDR3 reads TGTGCCAGTAGTCCTTGGAACACTGAAGCTTTCTTT. Translation: CASSPWNTEAFF.

The CDR3, as DNA: TGTGCCAGTAGTATCCCAACGGGAGTATCCGGGGAGCTGTTTTTT. It is translated as CASSIPTGVSGELFF. The chain links TRBV19 to TRBJ2-2, with D tentatively TRBD2 (6 bases). The CDR3 is 15 amino acids. Germline values: CDR1 LNHDA, CDR2 SQIVND (reference sequence). V was clipped by 3 bases and J by 6 bases, with 14 bases between them. Combining the CDR3 with reference TRBV19 and TRBJ2-2 gives the whole variable domain DGGITQSPKYLFRKEGQNVTLSCEQNLNHDAMYWYRQDPGQGLRLIYYSQIVNDFQKGDIAEGYSVSREKKESFPLTVTSAQKNPTAFYLCASSIPTGVSGELFFGEGSRLTVL.

This chain connects TRBV10-3 to TRBJ1-1; D not certain. The V gene's germline CDR1 is ENHRY and CDR2 SYGVKD. The CDR3 runs 15 residues. Trimming pared 3 bases from V and 0 bases from J, leaving 11 bases between. The CDR3 is CAISDSSYLNTEAFF. CDR3 bases: TGTGCCATCAGTGATTCGAGTTACTTGAACACTGAAGCTTTCTTT.

The genes are TRBV7-9 and TRBJ2-7, with 12 nucleotides matching TRBD1. The germline CDR1 and CDR2 sequences are SEHNR and FQNEAQ (reference sequence). The CDR3 spans 16 residues. The trim removed 3 bases at V and 5 bases at J, leaving 8 bases unmatched. CDR3 DNA sequence: TGTGCCAGCAGCTTGGGGGACAGGGGGCGCTTCCACGAGCAGTACTTC. It encodes CASSLGDRGRFHEQYF.

The J gene is TRBJ1-1, the V gene TRBV3-1 (or the pseudogene TRBV3-2); 7 bases align to TRBD1. Germline trimming cut 3 bases from V and 0 bases from J; bases unmatched to any gene: 13. This CDR3 is built from 18 residues. From germline, CDR1 is LGHDT and CDR2 YNNKEL (reference sequence). CDR3 sequence reads: CASSHLPRQGRMNTEAFF. For the CDR3, the DNA is TGTGCCAGCAGCCACTTACCGAGACAGGGTAGGATGAACACTGAAGCTTTCTTT.

The chain has TRBV28 and TRBJ2-7; D gene unclear. CDR1 and CDR2 from the germline V gene are MDHEN and SYDVKM. The V end lost 7 bases, the J end lost 2 bases, and 15 bases lay between the germline ends. The CDR3 is 14 residues long. CDR3 sequence: CASTRPGRTYEQYF. The CDR3 bases are TGTGCCAGCACCAGACCGGGTCGTACCTACGAGCAGTACTTC.

V usage is TRBV29-1 and J usage is TRBJ2-1; no reliable D call. The CDR3 is 12 residues long. Per the germline V gene, CDR1 is SQVTM and CDR2 is ANQGSEA. V lost 6 bases to trimming and J lost 2 bases, with 8 bases between them. CDR3 sequence reads: CSVTTTYNEQFF. The CDR3 bases are TGCAGCGTAACGACAACCTACAATGAGCAGTTCTTC.

The chain uses TRBV6-1 and TRBJ1-5, with D possibly TRBD1 on 5 matching bases. V was shortened by 2 bases and J by 3 bases, with 11 bases between the two germline ends. This CDR3 contains 15 residues. In germline, CDR1 is MNHNS, CDR2 SASEGT. In DNA, the CDR3 is TGTGCCAGCAGTGAAATCGCGGGGCACAATCAGCCCCAGCATTTT. It translates to CASSEIAGHNQPQHF.

The chain carries TRBV4-2 and TRBJ2-2; 12 bases line up with TRBD2. This CDR3 is built from 17 residues. Germline V lookup: CDR1 LGHNA, CDR2 YNFKEQ. The V segment lost 4 bases and the J segment 4 bases; nucleotides outside the gene matches: 7. CDR3 protein: CASSRETSGGGTGELFF. The CDR3 region has the DNA TGTGCCAGCAGCCGTGAGACTAGCGGGGGAGGCACCGGGGAGCTGTTTTTT.